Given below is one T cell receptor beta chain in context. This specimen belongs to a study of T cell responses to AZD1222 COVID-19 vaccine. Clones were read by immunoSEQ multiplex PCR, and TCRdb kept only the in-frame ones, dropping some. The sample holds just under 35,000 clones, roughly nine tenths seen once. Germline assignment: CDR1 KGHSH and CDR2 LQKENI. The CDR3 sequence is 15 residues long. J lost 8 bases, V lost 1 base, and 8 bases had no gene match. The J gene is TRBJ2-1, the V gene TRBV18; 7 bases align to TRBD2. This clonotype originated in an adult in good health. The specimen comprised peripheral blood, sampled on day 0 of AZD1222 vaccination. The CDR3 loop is CASSPLLAERHEQFF. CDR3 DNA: TGTGCCAGCTCACCACTCCTAGCGGAGAGGCATGAGCAGTTCTTC.